Listed below are T cell receptor beta chains from one sample, sequenced in a study of PD-1 blockade in mismatch repair-deficient tumors. TCRdb's table, derived via immunoSEQ multiplex PCR, lists solely in-frame clones and lacks some. The sample has 40,000 to 60,000 clones, approximately 80% seen once. The sample in question was PBMCs, obtained before pembrolizumab treatment. Receptors were obtained from an adult with mismatch repair-deficient cancer. CDR3s include the opening cysteine and the closing phenylalanine or tryptophan. Fields, in order: J gene, CDR3 length, V gene, D gene, clone size, CDR3 DNA, CDR3 protein. D genes are given only for firm matches. Clone size appears in some rows only: once, few, many, or a class for an expanded clone.

TRBJ1-5,16,TRBV2,NA,NA,TGTGCCAGCAGTGTTGGGGGCGGGGGGTCTAATCAGCCCCAGCATTTT,CASSVGGGGSNQPQHF
TRBJ2-3,12,TRBV5-6,NA,NA,TGTGCCAGCAGCATACGGATAGATACGCAGTATTTT,CASSIRIDTQYF
TRBJ2-1,14,TRBV2,TRBD1,NA,TGTGCCAGCAAGCCGGGACAGGGCCACAATGAGCAGTTCTTC,CASKPGQGHNEQFF
TRBJ2-1,13,TRBV14,NA,NA,TGTGCCAGCCTACATAGCGGAAGGTTTGAGCAGTTCTTC,CASLHSGRFEQFF
TRBJ2-7,14,TRBV5-1,NA,few,TGCGCCAGCTGGGACCCCTTGGGGACCTACGAGCAGTACTTC,CASWDPLGTYEQYF
TRBJ1-5,13,TRBV7-2,NA,NA,TGTGCCAGCAGCTCCCAGGGAGACCAGCCCCAGCATTTT,CASSSQGDQPQHF
TRBJ2-7,13,TRBV9,NA,few,TGTGCCAGCAGCGTAAACCCACTCTACGAGCAGTACTTC,CASSVNPLYEQYF
TRBJ2-3,14,TRBV7-9,NA,NA,TGTGCCAGCAGCTTGATAGCCAGCACAGATACGCAGTATTTT,CASSLIASTDTQYF
TRBJ2-1,14,TRBV2,TRBD1,NA,TGTGCCAGCAGGGCGGACAGGGCTAACAATGAGCAGTTCTTC,CASRADRANNEQFF
TRBJ2-3,15,TRBV15,NA,NA,TGTGCCACCAGCAGAGCTGAGATGGTGGGTAATACGCAGTATTTT,CATSRAEMVGNTQYF
TRBJ1-5,15,TRBV19,NA,NA,TGTGCCATGAGAGGTAGGGGGGTAGGCAATCAGCCCCAGCATTTT,CAMRGRGVGNQPQHF
TRBJ2-3,14,TRBV9,TRBD1,NA,TGTGCCAGCAGCCCGTGGACAGGGACAGATACGCAGTATTTT,CASSPWTGTDTQYF
TRBJ2-1,11,TRBV21-1,NA,NA,TGTGCCAGCAGCGAGGGGGCCCAACAGGTCTTC,CASSEGAQQVF
TRBJ2-5,16,TRBV7-9,TRBD2,NA,TGTGCCAGCAGCTCAGGGACTAGCGGGGGCCAAGAGACCCAGTACTTC,CASSSGTSGGQETQYF
TRBJ1-2,13,TRBV18,NA,few,TGTGCCAGCTCCCCAAGGGGGTTCTATGGCTACACCTTC,CASSPRGFYGYTF
TRBJ2-7,12,TRBV2,NA,few,TGTGCCAGCAAGGGGACCTCCTACGAGCAGTACTTC,CASKGTSYEQYF
TRBJ2-1,17,TRBV5-1,NA,NA,TGCGCCAGCAGGGACCGGAGCGGCTGGACGGGGTACAATGAGCAGTTCTTC,CASRDRSGWTGYNEQFF
TRBJ1-2,17,TRBV5-4,NA,NA,TGTGCCAGCAGCTCCCGGGGAAGTCGGGGGGCTAACTATGGCTACACCTTC,CASSSRGSRGANYGYTF
TRBJ2-1,14,TRBV27,TRBD2,NA,TGTGCCAGCAGGCTAGCGGGAGGGCGTGATGAGCAGTTCTTC,CASRLAGGRDEQFF
TRBJ2-5,12,TRBV27,NA,NA,TGTGCCAGCAGAGACTGGGGGGAGACCCAGTACTTC,CASRDWGETQYF
TRBJ1-5,13,TRBV29-1,NA,NA,TGCAGCGTCACTTGGGCAAGCAATCAGCCCCAGCATTTT,CSVTWASNQPQHF
TRBJ2-2,15,TRBV6-4,NA,NA,TGTGCCAGCAGCCTAGCGCCGCAGGGCACCGGGGAGCTGTTTTTT,CASSLAPQGTGELFF
TRBJ2-5,15,TRBV30,TRBD2,NA,TGTGCCTGGGGCCCGGGACTAGCGGTCCGGGAGACCCAGTACTTC,CAWGPGLAVRETQYF
TRBJ2-5,15,TRBV19,NA,NA,TGTGCCAGTAGTAATCCGGGACGTGGTGGAGAGACCCAGTACTTC,CASSNPGRGGETQYF
TRBJ2-5,15,TRBV9,TRBD2,NA,TGTGCCAGCAGCGTAGGGGGGGGGTACCAAGAGACCCAGTACTTC,CASSVGGGYQETQYF
TRBJ1-3,15,TRBV18,NA,NA,TGTGCCAGCTCACCCGAGGCGGTCACTGGAAACACCATATATTTT,CASSPEAVTGNTIYF
TRBJ2-2,15,TRBV29-1,TRBD1,medium-sized,TGCAGCGTCCAAGGACAGGGGGCGCACACCGGGGAGCTGTTTTTT,CSVQGQGAHTGELFF
TRBJ1-1,17,TRBV11-2,NA,NA,TGTGCCAGCAGCACGTATTTGGGGGGCCAGGGGAGTACTGAAGCTTTCTTT,CASSTYLGGQGSTEAFF
TRBJ2-1,20,TRBV11-3,TRBD2,NA,TGTGCCAGCAGCTTACAAGGCGGGAGGGGGGTAGTTAGCTCCTACAATGAGCAGTTCTTC,CASSLQGGRGVVSSYNEQFF
TRBJ1-2,14,TRBV5-4,NA,NA,TGTGCCAGCAGCTTGAATAGGGAAGGTCATGGCTACACCTTC,CASSLNREGHGYTF
TRBJ1-3,18,TRBV29-1,TRBD1,NA,TGCAGCGGCTCCCGGGACAGGGGGTTCTTAGGGGAGGGGAACACCATATATTTT,CSGSRDRGFLGEGNTIYF
TRBJ2-1,14,TRBV11-3,NA,NA,TGTGCCAGCAGCTATCTGCGGAGCTACAATGAGCAGTTCTTC,CASSYLRSYNEQFF
TRBJ1-2,12,TRBV27,NA,NA,TGTGCCAGCAGTCCGGACAACTATGGCTACACCTTC,CASSPDNYGYTF
TRBJ2-7,13,TRBV2,NA,NA,TGTGCCAGCATGGGGGCAGGCTCCTACGAGCAGTACTTC,CASMGAGSYEQYF
TRBJ2-7,13,TRBV6-6,NA,few,TGTGCCAGCAACCCCGGGGGGCCGTACGAGCAGTACTTC,CASNPGGPYEQYF
TRBJ1-1,14,TRBV5-5,TRBD1,NA,TGTGCCAGCAGTTCTACAGGGGCGCGGACTGAAGCTTTCTTT,CASSSTGARTEAFF
TRBJ2-3,15,TRBV27,NA,NA,TGTGCCAGCAGTTTCGCGGCGGAAAGCACAGATACGCAGTATTTT,CASSFAAESTDTQYF
TRBJ1-1,14,TRBV7-2,TRBD1,NA,TGTGCCAGCAGCTTAGGGGGGACAGGGATCAGGGCTTTCTTT,CASSLGGTGIRAFF
TRBJ2-7,20,TRBV4-1,NA,NA,TGCGCCAGCAGCCAAGATAAGGGGTTGGAATTAGCGGCCCGATCCTACGAGCAGTACTTC,CASSQDKGLELAARSYEQYF
TRBJ2-7,16,TRBV5-6,NA,NA,TGTGCCAGCAGCCTTACCCCGACCCTTCCAGCCTACGAGCAGTACTTC,CASSLTPTLPAYEQYF
TRBJ1-2,14,TRBV19,NA,few,TGTGCCAGTAGTGAGGACCGGTTTAACTATGGCTACACCTTC,CASSEDRFNYGYTF
TRBJ2-3,16,TRBV4-1,TRBD1,NA,TGCGCCAGCAGCCAAGCGGGGACAGGGTCACCCGATACGCAGTATTTT,CASSQAGTGSPDTQYF
TRBJ1-2,14,TRBV27,NA,NA,TGTGCCAGCAGTTTAAAACCGATCGCCTATGGCTACACCTTC,CASSLKPIAYGYTF
TRBJ2-7,15,TRBV18,TRBD2,NA,TGTGCCAGCTCACTAAGGAGCGGGATTTCATACGAGCAGTACTTC,CASSLRSGISYEQYF
TRBJ2-5,15,TRBV6-5,NA,NA,TGTGCCAGCAGTTACGGGGGGCGTCCCCAAGAGACCCAGTACTTC,CASSYGGRPQETQYF
TRBJ2-7,14,TRBV7-8,TRBD2,NA,TGTGCCAGCAGCTCCGGACTAGCTAGGTACGAGCAGTACTTC,CASSSGLARYEQYF
TRBJ2-5,11,TRBV30,NA,once,TGTGCCTGGAGTGTAGGAGAGACCCAGTACTTC,CAWSVGETQYF
TRBJ1-1,13,TRBV5-6,NA,once,TGTGCCAGCAGCTTGGAGATGAACACTGAAGCTTTCTTT,CASSLEMNTEAFF
TRBJ1-4,16,TRBV19,NA,NA,TGTGCCAGTAGTATAGATCTTCGACCCTGGGAGGAAAAACTGTTTTTT,CASSIDLRPWEEKLFF
TRBJ2-7,14,TRBV13,TRBD2,NA,TGTGCCAGCAGCAAGCTAGCGGGAGCCTACGAGCAGTACTTC,CASSKLAGAYEQYF
TRBJ1-5,13,TRBV15,NA,once,TGTGCCACCAGCAGTAACCTTCGTCAGCCCCAGCATTTT,CATSSNLRQPQHF
TRBJ2-5,16,TRBV27,NA,NA,TGTGCCAGCAGTCCGAGGGGGGCGGGCCGACAAGAGACCCAGTACTTC,CASSPRGAGRQETQYF
TRBJ2-1,15,TRBV7-3,TRBD1,NA,TGTGCCAGCAGCGCCGACAGGGGCGATTACAATGAGCAGTTCTTC,CASSADRGDYNEQFF